The present entry profiles one TCR beta chain with its context. The antigen is undetermined. The V gene lost 0 bases and the J gene lost 0 bases, with 10 bases spanning the gap. This CDR3 has 16 amino acids. Germline V gives CDR1 SGHRS, CDR2 YFSETQ. The sample originates from a study of graft-versus-host responses after intestinal transplantation. Overall study context: As for transplant type, recipients had multivisceral, liver-intestinal, or isolated intestinal grafts. The whole recipient group had anti-thymocyte globulin induction followed by tacrolimus and steroids for two to three years.

Produced via immunoSEQ multiplex PCR; TCRdb's table is partial and in-frame only. The sample lists about 98,000 clones; about 82% were seen once. General study points: Researchers found GvH clones in recipient marrow, and some showed up first in ileum or blood.

The sequence was collected from a human patient who received an intestinal transplant, so some T cells may come from the graft donor. The chain is built from TRBV5-1 and TRBJ1-3; possibly TRBD1 for D (6 bases). This sample comprised PBMCs, obtained 255 days after intestinal transplant. For the CDR3, the DNA is TGCGCCAGCAGCTTGGTGGGGGGCGTCTCTGGAAACACCATATATTTT. Amino acids: CASSLVGGVSGNTIYF. The full variable domain, in which reference TRBV5-1 and TRBJ1-3 provide the parts outside the CDR3, is KAGVTQTPRYLIKTRGQQVTLSCSPISGHRSVSWYQQTPGQGLQFLFEYFSETQRNKGNFPGRFSGRQFSNSRSEMNVSTLELGDSALYLCASSLVGGVSGNTIYFGEGSWLTVV.